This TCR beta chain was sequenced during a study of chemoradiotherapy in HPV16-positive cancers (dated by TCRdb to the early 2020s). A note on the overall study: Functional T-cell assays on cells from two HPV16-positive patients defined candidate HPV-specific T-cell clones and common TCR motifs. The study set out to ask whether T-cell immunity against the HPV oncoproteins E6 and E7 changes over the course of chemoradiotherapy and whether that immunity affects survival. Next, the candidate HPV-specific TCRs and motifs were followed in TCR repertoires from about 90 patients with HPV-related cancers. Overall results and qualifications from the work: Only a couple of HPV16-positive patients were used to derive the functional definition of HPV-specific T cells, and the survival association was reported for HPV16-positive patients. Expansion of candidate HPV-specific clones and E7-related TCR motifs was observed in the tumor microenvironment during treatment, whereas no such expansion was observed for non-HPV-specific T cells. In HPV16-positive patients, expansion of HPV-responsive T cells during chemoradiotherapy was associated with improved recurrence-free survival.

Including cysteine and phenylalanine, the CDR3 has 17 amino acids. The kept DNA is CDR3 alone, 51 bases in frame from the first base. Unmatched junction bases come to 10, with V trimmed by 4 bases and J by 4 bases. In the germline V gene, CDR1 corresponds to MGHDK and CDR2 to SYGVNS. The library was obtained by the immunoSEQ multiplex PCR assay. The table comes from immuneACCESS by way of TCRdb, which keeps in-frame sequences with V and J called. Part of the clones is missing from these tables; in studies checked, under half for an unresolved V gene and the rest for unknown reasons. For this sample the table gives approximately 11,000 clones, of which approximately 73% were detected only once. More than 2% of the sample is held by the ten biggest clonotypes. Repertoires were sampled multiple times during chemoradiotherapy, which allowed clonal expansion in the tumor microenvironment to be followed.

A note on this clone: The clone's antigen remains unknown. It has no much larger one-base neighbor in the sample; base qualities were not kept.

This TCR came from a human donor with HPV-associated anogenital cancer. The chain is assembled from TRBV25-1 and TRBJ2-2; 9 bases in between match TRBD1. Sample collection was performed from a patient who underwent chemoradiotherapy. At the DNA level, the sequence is TGTGCCAGCAGTGGATGGGGGACAGGGTTTGGCACCGGGGAGCTGTTTTTT. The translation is CASSGWGTGFGTGELFF.